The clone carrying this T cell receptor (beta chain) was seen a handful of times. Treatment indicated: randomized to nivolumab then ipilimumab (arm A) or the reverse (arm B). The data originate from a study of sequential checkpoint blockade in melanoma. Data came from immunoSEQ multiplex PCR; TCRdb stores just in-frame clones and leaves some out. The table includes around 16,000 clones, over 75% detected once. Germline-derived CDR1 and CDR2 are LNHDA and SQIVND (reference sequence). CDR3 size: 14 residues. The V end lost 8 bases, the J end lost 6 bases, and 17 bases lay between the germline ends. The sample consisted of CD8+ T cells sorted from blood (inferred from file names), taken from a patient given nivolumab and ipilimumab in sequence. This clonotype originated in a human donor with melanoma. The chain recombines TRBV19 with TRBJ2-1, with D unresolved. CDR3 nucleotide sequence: TGTGCCAGTGCGCGGCTTATGGGTTCCAATGAGCAGTTCTTC. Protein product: CASARLMGSNEQFF.